The rows below give T cell receptor beta chains drawn from one sample of a study of T cell changes during pregnancy in multiple sclerosis. Measured with immunoSEQ multiplex PCR; TCRdb has only the in-frame clones, and not every one. The sample has some 60,000 clones, approximately 90% seen once; the top ten hold less than 6%. Sequencing input: peripheral blood from another person, used as feeder cells. The receptors originated from a human donor whose cells served as feeder cells for cultures in a pregnancy study. Both conserved end residues are part of each CDR3. A D gene is named only where the DNA matches it firmly. Expanded clones are given a class, and other clones once, few, many or no size at all.

.	TRBV5-1	TRBJ2-3	.	TGCGCCAGCAGCCCGCTCGCGCGTGGGAGCACAGATACGCAGTATTTT	CASSPLARGSTDTQYF
.	TRBV7-2	TRBJ2-7	.	TGTGCCAGCAGCTTAGATTGGACCCCCTACGAGCAGTACTTC	CASSLDWTPYEQYF
TRBD1	TRBV10-3	TRBJ1-3	.	TGTGCCATCAGCCCCGGGACAGGGGGCAACCCCTCCTCAACAAACACCATATATTTT	CAISPGTGGNPSSTNTIYF
.	TRBV6-1	TRBJ1-1	.	TGTGCCAGCAGGGCAGGTGACATGAACACTGAAGCTTTCTTT	CASRAGDMNTEAFF
.	TRBV2	TRBJ2-1	.	TGTGCCAGCAGTGGGGGGCGCTCCTACAATGAGCAGTTCTTC	CASSGGRSYNEQFF
.	TRBV11-3	TRBJ1-5	.	TGTGCCATCCAGGAGAGGGTGAGCAATCAGCCCCAGCATTTT	CAIQERVSNQPQHF
TRBD1	TRBV2	TRBJ1-5	.	TGTGCCAGCAGTTCCGGGACAGGGGGCATCGGCAATCAGCCCCAGCATTTT	CASSSGTGGIGNQPQHF
TRBD1	TRBV7-2	TRBJ1-1	.	TGTGCCAGCAGCTTTGACAGGGGGCAAACTGAAGCTTTCTTT	CASSFDRGQTEAFF
.	TRBV7-2	TRBJ1-4	.	TGTGCCAGCAGCTCCGACAGAACAACTAATGAAAAACTGTTTTTT	CASSSDRTTNEKLFF
.	TRBV9	TRBJ2-1	.	TGTGCCAGCAGCGTACTGGCTAGCCCCAATGAGCAGTTCTTC	CASSVLASPNEQFF
.	TRBV11-2	TRBJ1-4	.	TGTGCCAGCAGCTTAGTGGGGGAAAAACTGTTTTTT	CASSLVGEKLFF
.	TRBV7-3	TRBJ2-2	few	TGTGCCAGCAGCTCGGCCAGGGACACCGGGGAGCTGTTTTTT	CASSSARDTGELFF
.	TRBV6-1	TRBJ1-2	.	TGTGCCAGCAGTGAATTCTTAGCAGGGTTACTTAACTATGGCTACACCTTC	CASSEFLAGLLNYGYTF
TRBD2	TRBV4-2	TRBJ2-7	.	TGTGCCAGCAGCCAAGGAACTAGCGGGATCTACGAGCAGTACTTC	CASSQGTSGIYEQYF
TRBD2	TRBV19	TRBJ2-7	.	TGTGCCAGTAGTAGGGGACTAGCGGGGGTATACGAGCAGTACTTC	CASSRGLAGVYEQYF
.	TRBV25-1	TRBJ1-4	.	TGTGCCAGCAGTCTAGGGGAAAAACTGTTTTTT	CASSLGEKLFF
TRBD1	TRBV30	TRBJ1-6	once	TGTGCCCACCGGGGGACAGACAGCTCCTATAATTCACCCCTCCACTTT	CAHRGTDSSYNSPLHF
.	TRBV10-3	TRBJ2-1	.	TGTGCCATCAGTGAGTCCGGACTGGACTTGCATGAGCAGTTCTTC	CAISESGLDLHEQFF
.	TRBV19	TRBJ1-2	few	TGTGCCAGCCAACTGCCTGGGGGAGAATACACCTTC	CASQLPGGEYTF
.	TRBV4-2	TRBJ1-2	.	TGTGCCAGCAGCCAAGATCTTCAGGGCGTAGTCGGTGGCTACACCTTC	CASSQDLQGVVGGYTF
.	TRBV5-1	TRBJ2-1	.	TGCGCCAGCAGCTTGGAGGGAGGTCGGGGCAATGAGCAGTTCTTC	CASSLEGGRGNEQFF
.	TRBV29-1	TRBJ1-5	.	TGCAGCGTCGTAGACCGCTCTGGACAGCCCCAGCATTTT	CSVVDRSGQPQHF
.	TRBV4-1	TRBJ1-1	once	TGCGCCAGCAGCCAAGTTCTTCGCAGGGGTGAGGAGAACACTGAAGCTTTCTTT	CASSQVLRRGEENTEAFF
.	TRBV7-4	TRBJ2-7	once	TGTGCCAGCGGAGGAGCTACCTGGCCCTACGAGCAGTACTTC	CASGGATWPYEQYF
TRBD2	TRBV7-2	TRBJ2-3	.	TGTGCCAGCAGCTTTGGGACTAGCGGACCACAGAATACGCAGTATTTT	CASSFGTSGPQNTQYF
TRBD1	TRBV7-9	TRBJ1-1	.	TGTGCCAGCAGCACCCGACAGGGCCTGAACACTGAAGCTTTCTTT	CASSTRQGLNTEAFF
.	TRBV19	TRBJ1-5	.	TGTGCCAGTAGTATGAGTAAAGTTCAGCCCCAGCATTTT	CASSMSKVQPQHF
.	TRBV5-1	TRBJ2-3	once	TGCGCCAGCAGCTTCGACTACTCAGGGGGCACAGATACGCAGTATTTT	CASSFDYSGGTDTQYF
.	TRBV18	TRBJ1-2	.	TGTGCCAGCTCACCTCCAGGCGAATCTAACTATGGCTACACCTTC	CASSPPGESNYGYTF
TRBD2	TRBV19	TRBJ2-7	.	TGTGCCAGCGGGACTAGCGGCTACGAGCAGTACTTC	CASGTSGYEQYF
.	TRBV30	TRBJ1-3	.	TGTGCCTGGAGTGTAGAGAGGGGGGCTGACACCATATATTTT	CAWSVERGADTIYF
TRBD1	TRBV7-2	TRBJ2-5	.	TGTGCCAGCAGCCCAGGGACAGGGGGAAAGGGGACCCAGTACTTC	CASSPGTGGKGTQYF